The 13 T cell receptor beta chains below were found in one sample sequenced in a study of T cell repertoires in cytomegalovirus infection. TCRdb re-called the reads through MiXCR, storing one row per CDR3 protein. The data hold 150,000 to 200,000 distinct CDR3 sequences, with about 21% observed a single time. The sequenced sample consisted of PBMCs. The source of these receptors is a human donor in good health (CMV status not recorded). Some clones in this sample may be carry-over from other donors' samples.

The chain carries TRBV5-1 and TRBJ2-7; maybe TRBD1 (5 bases). This CDR3 has 12 amino acids. Germline V gene sequence: CDR1 SGHRS, CDR2 YFSETQ. V lost 0 bases and J 6 bases, leaving 7 bases between the germline ends. The CDR3 loop is CASSLDRIEQYF. The CDR3 DNA reads as TGCGCCAGCAGCTTGGACAGGATCGAGCAGTACTTC. The variable domain in full, completed from reference TRBV5-1 and TRBJ2-7, reads KAGVTQTPRYLIKTRGQQVTLSCSPISGHRSVSWYQQTPGQGLQFLFEYFSETQRNKGNFPGRFSGRQFSNSRSEMNVSTLELGDSALYLCASSLDRIEQYFGPGTRLTVT.

In this sample, this clonotype turned up many times. This rearrangement joins TRBV7-2 to TRBJ1-1; 8 bases match TRBD1. The CDR3 runs to 15 residues. V was pared by 1 base and J by 0 bases, with 1 base of the junction left unmatched. Per germline, CDR1 SGHTA and CDR2 FQGNSA. The chain's CDR3 is CASSLVGQVNTEAFF. CDR3 DNA sequence: TGTGCCAGCAGCTTAGTGGGACAGGTGAACACTGAAGCTTTCTTT.

This clonotype was counted between two and nine times. The chain has TRBV11-3 and TRBJ1-2; tentatively, D is TRBD1 (5 bases). Looked up from germline, CDR1 is SGHNT and CDR2 is YENEEA. This CDR3 contains 13 residues. The V gene lost 5 bases and the J gene lost 7 bases, with 14 bases spanning the gap. CDR3 protein: CASSPVGGRGYTF. CDR3 DNA sequence: TGTGCCAGCAGCCCTGTCGGGGGTCGTGGCTACACCTTC. The entire variable domain, with the rest obtained from reference TRBV11-3 and TRBJ1-2, is as follows: EAGVVQSPRYKIIEKKQPVAFWCNPISGHNTLYWYLQNLGQGPELLIRYENEEAVDDSQLPKDRFSAERLKGVDSTLKIQPAELGDSAVYLCASSPVGGRGYTFGSGTRLTVV.

This clonotype was picked up many times. In nucleotides, the CDR3 is TGTGCCAGCAGCTTAGTGAGGGGAACTTCCTACGAGCAGTACTTC. Its protein product is CASSLVRGTSYEQYF. The V and J genes are TRBV7-2 and TRBJ2-7; perhaps D is TRBD1 or TRBD2 (5 bases each). The CDR3 sequence is 15 residues long. Trimming removed 1 base at V and 1 base at J, with 11 bases between. Germline CDR1 reads SGHTA; CDR2 reads FQGNSA.

The genes are TRBV6-5 and TRBJ2-2; 14 positions agree with TRBD2. This CDR3 region has 16 residues. With V trimmed by 2 bases and J by 5 bases, 1 base remained unmatched. The germline gives CDR1 MNHEY, CDR2 SVGAGI. The CDR3 bases are TGTGCCAGCAGTTACAGACTAGCGGGAGGGACCGGGGAGCTGTTTTTT. Translation: CASSYRLAGGTGELFF.

V gene TRBV27 combines with J gene TRBJ1-2; 7 positions match TRBD1. Germline V gene data show CDR1 as MNHEY and CDR2 as SMNVEV (reference sequence). V lost 4 bases to trimming and J lost 4 bases; unmatched junction nucleotides: 6. The CDR3 runs 14 residues. The chain's CDR3 is CASSSGTDRYGYTF. The CDR3 nucleotides read TGTGCCAGCAGTTCCGGGACAGATCGCTATGGCTACACCTTC.

This clonotype was picked up a small number of times. The gene calls are TRBV10-3 and TRBJ2-7; D unclear. The V and J ends lost 6 bases and 0 bases respectively, with 12 bases between them. CDR1 ENHRY and CDR2 SYGVKD come from the germline V gene. The CDR3 sequence is 14 residues long. CDR3 DNA sequence: TGTGCCATCAGCCAGACTGAGAGCTCCTACGAGCAGTACTTC. This codes for CAISQTESSYEQYF.

Ten or more counts support this clonotype. V gene TRBV11-2 combines with J gene TRBJ2-1, with D perhaps matching TRBD2 (6 bases). The CDR3 totals 14 residues. V dropped 5 bases and J dropped 4 bases, with 12 bases sitting between them. In germline, CDR1 is SGHAT, CDR2 FQNNGV. The CDR3 DNA reads TGTGCCAGCAGCCCTGTGGAGGGTTACAATGAGCAGTTCTTC. This encodes CASSPVEGYNEQFF.

The chain links TRBV6-1 to TRBJ2-7, with D tentatively TRBD2 (5 bases). V was cut by 2 bases and J by 3 bases, with 8 bases left in between. CDR1 MNHNS and CDR2 SASEGT come from the germline V gene. The CDR3 has 13 residues. Here the CDR3 reads CASSELRDYEQYF. The DNA for the CDR3 is TGTGCCAGCAGTGAATTGAGGGACTACGAGCAGTACTTC.

Comments on this clonotype: The junction shows a germline mismatch at one end, possibly a read error. CDR3 protein: CASCYAGVGYTF. The CDR3 DNA reads TGTGCCAGCTGTTACGCGGGGGTCGGCTACACCTTC. This chain joins TRBV6-8 and TRBJ1-2, with a possible D match to TRBD1 (5 bases). Germline CDR1 and CDR2: MNHGY and SAAAGT. The CDR3 spans 12 residues.

This clonotype was seen a few times. This chain uses TRBV19 with TRBJ2-1, with TRBD1 matching 7 bases. The ends lost 3 bases at V and 1 base at J; junction bases unmatched: 0. The CDR3 is made up of 14 amino acids. Germline assignment: CDR1 LNHDA and CDR2 SQIVND (reference sequence). The CDR3 protein is CASSMGQSYNEQFF. The CDR3 coding sequence is TGTGCCAGTAGTATGGGACAGTCCTACAATGAGCAGTTCTTC.

In this sample, this clonotype turned up a few times. The chain uses TRBV7-6 and TRBJ1-4, with TRBD1 as a possible D gene (5 bases). The V gene lost 0 bases and the J gene lost 6 bases, with 11 bases spanning the gap. Germline V gene lookup returns CDR1 SGHVS and CDR2 FNYEAQ. The length of the CDR3 is 15 residues. CDR3 residues: CASSLAGGIDEKLFF. The CDR3 DNA reads TGTGCCAGCAGCTTAGCCGGGGGAATTGATGAAAAACTGTTTTTT.

V gene TRBV6-6 combines with J gene TRBJ2-3, with TRBD1 matching 7 bases. Looked up from germline, CDR1 is MNHNY and CDR2 is SVGAGI (reference sequence). After removal of 2 bases from V and 5 bases from J, the junction contained 16 bases not matched to a gene. CDR3 length: 18 amino acids. The CDR3 nucleotides are TGTGCCAGCAGTTACCCCACACCCCCCAGGGGGAGTTTAGATACGCAGTATTTT. Residues: CASSYPTPPRGSLDTQYF.